This T cell receptor (beta chain) was sequenced for a study of blood T cells in healthy people across ages. The CDR3 extends over 11 amino acids. V lost 10 bases and J 4 bases, leaving 9 bases between the germline ends. The germline gives CDR1 MDHEN, CDR2 SYDVKM. This clonotype was seen a few times. PCR was performed a second time for about 6 to 11 cycles using a sample-barcoded 5' primer and a J-beta primer mix. TCRdb re-called the 5' RACE reads with MiXCR, one entry per CDR3 protein. The sample records 1.4 million to 1.5 million distinct CDR3 sequences, 42% being singletons. This sequence joins TRBV28 and TRBJ2-3, with D possibly TRBD1 on 5 matching bases. The sequenced material came from blood. This receptor was taken from a woman aged 18-29 years in good health. CDR3 amino acids: CATRTSDTQYF. The DNA for the CDR3 is TGTGCCACCAGGACATCAGATACGCAGTATTTT.